Each of the 23 T cell receptor beta chains below was sequenced from the same sample in a study of molecular identifiers for immune sequencing clone quantification. TCRdb reprocessed the PCR reads with MiXCR, giving one entry per CDR3 protein. The sample has hundreds of thousands of distinct CDR3 sequences; around a fifth are singletons. Sequencing was carried out using naive CD8+ T cells from blood, with Jurkat cell RNA spiked in. Indicated subset: FACS-sorted CD8+CD4-CCR7+CD45RA+ naive T cells. Every receptor here comes from a human donor in good health. Some libraries in this study had Jurkat cell RNA spiked in.

V usage is TRBV6-2 or TRBV6-3 and J usage is TRBJ2-2; 8 bases are a match to TRBD1. The CDR3 runs to 16 residues. Trimming took 5 bases from V and 4 from J; bases not matched to a gene: 9. Germline assignment: CDR1 MNHEY and CDR2 SVGEGT. The CDR3 DNA reads as TGTGCCAGCAGTCTACCGGGACAGGATAGCACCGGGGAGCTGTTTTTT. Translation gives CASSLPGQDSTGELFF.

The rearrangement uses TRBV29-1 and TRBJ2-7, with D possibly being TRBD2 (5 bases). Deletions cut 0 bases from V and 3 bases from J, with 12 bases between. Germline-derived CDR1 and CDR2 are SQVTM and ANQGSEA. This CDR3 spans 14 amino acids. CDR3 sequence: CSVEEGEGFYEQYF. CDR3 sequence (DNA): TGCAGCGTTGAAGAGGGAGAAGGGTTCTACGAGCAGTACTTC.

There are a few counts of this clonotype. The chain couples TRBV3-1 to TRBJ2-5; no clear D gene. This CDR3 contains 15 residues. Trimming took 5 bases from V and 2 from J, leaving 15 bases between them. Germline V gives CDR1 LGHDT, CDR2 YNNKEL (reference sequence). The CDR3: CASSSLHSHQETQYF. The CDR3 region has the DNA TGTGCCAGCAGCTCTCTCCACAGCCATCAAGAGACCCAGTACTTC.

To note about this clonotype: Germline is not matched at one junction end, which may reflect a read error. The genes are TRBV5-3 and TRBJ2-3; 11 positions match TRBD2. TRBV5-3 is filed as an ORF, its function uncertain. The CDR3 runs to 16 residues. CDR3: CASSSPLAGVTDTQYF. CDR3 nucleotides: TGTGCCAGCAGCTCACCACTAGCGGGAGTCACAGATACGCAGTATTTT.

There are a few counts of this clonotype. V usage is TRBV28 and J usage is TRBJ1-6; D ambiguous. The germline V gene has CDR1 MDHEN and CDR2 SYDVKM. This CDR3 is 13 amino acids long. The ends were cut back, 3 bases at V and 9 bases at J, with 9 bases in the middle. The chain's CDR3 is CASSFRLGSPLHF. The CDR3 DNA sequence: TGTGCCAGCAGTTTCCGGCTGGGTTCACCCCTCCACTTT.

A note on this clonotype: The junction and the germline gene differ at one end; a read error may be behind it. The chain is built from TRBV14 and TRBJ2-5; D gene ambiguous. The germline CDR1 and CDR2 sequences are SGHDN and FVKESK. CDR3 length equals 17 residues. CDR3 residues: CVSSQDIQMGFQETQYF. CDR3 nucleotides: TGTGTCAGCAGCCAAGATATTCAGATGGGGTTCCAAGAGACCCAGTACTTC.

There are many counts of this clonotype. The chain is built from TRBV4-1 and TRBJ2-1; TRBD2 is a possible D gene (7 bases). V shed 3 bases and J shed 8 bases, with 17 bases lying between them. This CDR3 is built from 15 residues. In germline, CDR1 is MGHRA, CDR2 YSYEKL. This chain's CDR3 is CASSQGGATSDEQFF. CDR3 in DNA: TGCGCCAGCAGCCAGGGGGGGGCCACGAGCGATGAGCAGTTCTTC.

The V call is TRBV4-3, the J call TRBJ2-1; 8 positions match TRBD1. The CDR3 is made up of 15 amino acids. Germline values: CDR1 LGHNA, CDR2 YSLEER. V shed 10 bases, J shed 1 base, and the junction held 9 bases outside the gene matches. The CDR3 sequence: CATQTDRASYNEQFF. Written as DNA, the CDR3 is TGCGCCACCCAGACGGACAGGGCGTCCTACAATGAGCAGTTCTTC.

In regard to this clonotype: This may be a read error, as it is one base from a much larger clone. The chain carries TRBV20-1 and TRBJ2-3, with D tentatively TRBD1 (5 bases). Germline loops: CDR1 DFQATT, CDR2 SNEGSKA (reference sequence). The CDR3 extends over 13 amino acids. Written as DNA, the CDR3 is TGCGGTGCAGACAGCTGGAGCACAGATACGCAGTATTTT. It translates to CGADSWSTDTQYF.

Details on this clonotype: The CDR3 end shows no conserved phenylalanine or tryptophan, and so a read error is likely. The CDR3 bases are TGTGCCAGCAGTCCCCTCCTAGCGGGGAGCACAGGTACGCAGTATATT. Its protein is CASSPLLAGSTGTQYI. This chain joins TRBV28 and TRBJ2-3; TRBD2 matches at 9 bases. Germline CDR1 is MDHEN and CDR2 is SYDVKM. CDR3 length: 16 residues.

This clonotype occurred a few times. Its ends do not fully match the called genes, so a read error is possible. V and J are TRBV7-7 and TRBJ2-3; D may be TRBD1 (6 bases). The length of the CDR3 is 13 residues. Germline CDR1 SSHAT, CDR2 FNYEAQ (reference sequence). The CDR3 bases are TGTGCTAGCAGCCGACAGGACACAGATACGCAGTATTTT. It codes for CASSRQDTDTQYF.

This clonotype was observed at least ten times. The chain uses TRBV5-1 and TRBJ1-5; D may be TRBD1 (5 bases). V was pared by 4 bases and J by 0 bases, with 32 bases between. The CDR3 loop spans 22 amino acids. Germline lookup yields CDR1 SGHRS and CDR2 YFSETQ. The CDR3, as DNA: TGCGCCAGCAGCCCCACCGGGACCGTTCCACCCGGACTACCCCATAGCAATCAGCCCCAGCATTTT. Its protein is CASSPTGTVPPGLPHSNQPQHF. Looking up the rest from reference TRBV5-1 and TRBJ1-5 gives the full variable domain: KAGVTQTPRYLIKTRGQQVTLSCSPISGHRSVSWYQQTPGQGLQFLFEYFSETQRNKGNFPGRFSGRQFSNSRSEMNVSTLELGDSALYLCASSPTGTVPPGLPHSNQPQHFGDGTRLSIL.

This clonotype was found once. One end of the junction fails to match germline, which may point to a read error. J is TRBJ2-1 and V is TRBV27; 9 bases fit TRBD2. The CDR3 is 14 residues long. The germline gives CDR1 MNHEY, CDR2 SMNVEV (reference sequence). The CDR3 DNA reads TGTGCCAGCAGGGGACTAGCAACCTACAATGAGCAGTCCTTC. Translation: CASRGLATYNEQSF.

This clonotype came up many times. Written as DNA, the CDR3 is TGCGCCAGCAGCCAAGACATCCGATTAACCACCTCCTACGAGCAGTACTTC. Translation gives CASSQDIRLTTSYEQYF. The V and J genes are TRBV4-1 and TRBJ2-7; D is unresolved. Looked up from germline, CDR1 is MGHRA and CDR2 is YSYEKL. V was pared by 0 bases and J by 0 bases, with 15 bases between. The CDR3 length is 17 residues.

Many counts were recorded for this clonotype. The chain is built from TRBV21-1 and TRBJ2-5; TRBD2 was called by the table and not checked on the DNA. TRBV21-1 is described as a pseudogene. The CDR3 is 18 residues long. The CDR3 sequence is CASSPPPRGLVDQETQYF. CDR3 DNA sequence: TGTGCCAGCAGCCCACCACCCCGGGGACTAGTGGACCAAGAGACCCAGTACTTC.

This clonotype occurred many times. V gene TRBV13 combines with J gene TRBJ2-2, with no clear D. This CDR3 is built from 15 residues. V dropped 4 bases and J dropped 0 bases, with 9 bases sitting between them. Germline V CDR1 and CDR2: PRHDT, FYEKMQ (reference sequence). The CDR3 sequence: CASSSSGTNTGELFF. CDR3 sequence (DNA): TGTGCCAGCAGCTCAAGTGGGACGAACACCGGGGAGCTGTTTTTT.

In its sample, this clonotype was seen many times. V and J are TRBV7-9 and TRBJ2-1; unclear D gene. Germline V lookup: CDR1 SEHNR, CDR2 FQNEAQ (reference sequence). The CDR3 is 14 amino acids. V lost 4 bases and J lost 10, with 17 bases in between. This CDR3 is CASSSTELMREQFF. The CDR3 region has the DNA TGTGCCAGCAGCTCGACGGAACTTATGCGAGAGCAGTTCTTC.

This clonotype was detected ten times or more. The chain couples TRBV7-6 to TRBJ1-1; 8 bases are shared with TRBD1. V was pared by 3 bases and J by 1 base, with 10 bases of the junction left unmatched. Per the germline V gene, CDR1 is SGHVS and CDR2 is FNYEAQ. The CDR3 is made up of 17 amino acids. The CDR3 DNA follows: TGTGCCAGCAGCTTGCGGACAGGGTTTATGCAGAACACTGAAGCTTTCTTT. This codes for CASSLRTGFMQNTEAFF.

This clonotype was observed many times. This rearrangement joins TRBV30 to TRBJ2-3; 8 positions agree with TRBD1. The ends lost 0 bases at V and 6 bases at J; junction bases unmatched: 8. This CDR3 is 15 amino acids long. In germline, CDR1 is GTSNPN, CDR2 SVGIG (reference sequence). The CDR3 is CAWSVQGVSPDTQYF. CDR3 sequence (DNA): TGTGCCTGGAGTGTACAGGGGGTCTCCCCCGATACGCAGTATTTT.

This clonotype was recorded at least ten times. A junction boundary mismatches the germline segment, possibly from a read error. The chain employs TRBV7-2 and TRBJ1-5, with a possible D match to TRBD1 (6 bases). Germline CDR1 SGHTA, CDR2 FQGNSA. The CDR3 is 17 residues long. The CDR3: CASNLDAGQPGNQPQHF. The DNA for the CDR3 is TGTGCCAGCAACTTAGACGCGGGACAACCAGGCAATCAGCCCCAGCATTTT. The full variable domain, with the rest looked up from reference TRBV7-2 and TRBJ1-5, is GAGVSQSPSNKVTEKGKDVELRCDPISGHTALYWYRQSLGQGLEFLIYFQGNSAPDKSGLPSDRFSAERTGGSVSTLTIQRTQQEDSAVYLCASNLDAGQPGNQPQHFGDGTRLSIL.

Regarding this clonotype: A much larger clonotype is one base distant, so this may be a read error. The V call is TRBV5-6, the J call TRBJ2-3; D is perhaps TRBD2 (6 bases). Germline assignment: CDR1 SGHDT and CDR2 YYEEEE. CDR3 length: 15 amino acids. With 5 bases removed from V and 5 bases from J, the gap between germline ends came to 18 bases. CDR3 sequence (DNA): TGTGCCAGCAGTGCGAGGGGCGGGGCTGGAGATACGCAGTATTTT. As protein: CASSARGGAGDTQYF.

This clonotype was detected many times. The J gene is TRBJ2-3, the V gene TRBV6-6; 8 positions match TRBD2. Germline V CDR1 and CDR2: MNHNY, SVGAGI (reference sequence). V gave up 8 bases and J gave up 2 bases; unmatched junction bases: 15. The CDR3 totals 17 residues. CDR3 sequence (DNA): TGTGCCAGCGTGCCAATCGACGGCGGGGGGTACACAGATACGCAGTATTTT. Translation: CASVPIDGGGYTDTQYF.

As concerns this clonotype: A much larger clone differs from this one at a single base, so this may be a read error. The chain is built from TRBV7-9 and TRBJ1-1; no clear D. The CDR3 is 14 residues long. Germline assignment: CDR1 SEHNR and CDR2 FQNEAQ (reference sequence). The CDR3 region has the DNA TGTGCCAGCAGCTCATTTACACCGAACACTGGAGCTTTCTTT. This gives the protein CASSSFTPNTGAFF.